Shown below are 15 T cell receptor beta chains from a single sample sequenced in a study of T-cell reconstitution after alpha-beta-depleted transplantation in children. Unique molecular identifiers were built into the TCRbeta library. TCRdb reprocessed the PCR reads via MiXCR and lists one record per CDR3 protein. The sample has about 870,000 distinct CDR3 sequences, roughly 15% seen once. Sequencing used PBMCs, mostly from graft donor cells, obtained 360 days after TCRalphabeta/CD19-depleted stem cell transplant. The receptors stem from a male patient younger than 18 who had a stem cell transplant for acute lymphoblastic leukemia, so the T cells may come from the graft donor.

Only a few counts were recorded for this clonotype. The CDR3 DNA follows: TGCAGCGTTGCCCGCCTAGCGGGAGGAGGTTTAGAGACCCAGTACTTC. Translated, it gives CSVARLAGGGLETQYF. The chain joins TRBV29-1 to TRBJ2-5, with TRBD2 matching over 11 bases. After removal of 4 bases from V and 4 bases from J, the junction contained 11 bases not matched to a gene. The CDR3 covers 16 residues. Germline V gene lookup returns CDR1 SQVTM and CDR2 ANQGSEA.

The chain joins TRBV7-3 to TRBJ2-1; 8 nucleotides match TRBD2. Germline CDR1 is SGHTA and CDR2 is FQGTGA. Unmatched junction bases numbered 11, after V lost 5 bases and J lost 5 bases. The CDR3 loop spans 16 amino acids. CDR3 amino acids: CASSPKAGARNNEQFF. CDR3 DNA: TGTGCCAGCAGCCCGAAAGCGGGAGCCCGAAACAATGAGCAGTTCTTC. The full variable domain, with the rest looked up from reference TRBV7-3 and TRBJ2-1, is GAGVSQTPSNKVTEKGKYVELRCDPISGHTALYWYRQSLGQGPEFLIYFQGTGAADDSGLPNDRFFAVRPEGSVSTLKIQRTERGDSAVYLCASSPKAGARNNEQFFGPGTRLTVL.

This sequence joins TRBV18 and TRBJ2-1; tentatively, D is TRBD1 or TRBD2 (7 bases each). CDR3 length: 15 residues. V was trimmed by 3 bases and J by 8 bases, leaving 17 bases between them. Germline-derived CDR1 and CDR2 are KGHSH and LQKENI. For the CDR3, the DNA is TGTGCCAGCTCACCCCTCGACAGGGAGGGCGATGAGCAGTTCTTC. This translates into CASSPLDREGDEQFF.

This clonotype was counted a few times. This rearrangement joins TRBV12-3 or TRBV12-4 to TRBJ1-5; D remains unclear. This CDR3 has 15 amino acids. Trimming stripped 6 bases from V and 4 bases from J, with 16 bases between. The CDR3 DNA reads TGTGCCAGCAGAGGAGAGAGTCTAAAGAATCAGCCCCAGCATTTT. Translation gives CASRGESLKNQPQHF.

The J gene is TRBJ2-7, the V gene TRBV10-3; 11 nucleotides align to TRBD2. The CDR3 has 17 amino acids. Germline CDR1 reads ENHRY; CDR2 reads SYGVKD. The V segment lost 3 bases and the J segment 0 bases; nucleotides outside the gene matches: 7. The CDR3 DNA sequence: TGTGCCATCAGTGAAGAAAGGGGACTAGCGGTCTCCTACGAGCAGTACTTC. Its translation: CAISEERGLAVSYEQYF.

The chain carries TRBV12-3 or TRBV12-4 and TRBJ1-2; 9 nucleotides match TRBD1. V trimming: 7 bases; J trimming: 6 bases; junction bases outside the gene matches: 9. The CDR3 contains 14 residues. Here the CDR3 reads CASTFTTGGNGYTF. CDR3 coding DNA: TGTGCCAGCACCTTTACGACAGGGGGGAATGGCTACACCTTC.

This clonotype showed up many times. J is TRBJ1-1 and V is TRBV20-1, with TRBD1 as a possible D gene (6 bases). The CDR3 length is 13 residues. Trimming stripped 2 bases from V and 4 bases from J, with 11 bases between. Germline assignment: CDR1 DFQATT and CDR2 SNEGSKA (reference sequence). CDR3 protein: CSARIGGLTEAFF. CDR3 DNA: TGCAGTGCTAGAATAGGGGGGCTCACTGAAGCTTTCTTT.

The V gene is TRBV20-1, the J gene TRBJ2-5; D gene unclear. V shed 5 bases and J shed 5 bases, with 9 bases lying between them. The CDR3 runs 11 residues. Germline V CDR1 and CDR2: DFQATT, SNEGSKA (reference sequence). For the CDR3, the DNA is TGCAGTGCTCCTTCTTGGGAGACCCAGTACTTC. Translation: CSAPSWETQYF.

A few counts support this clonotype. The rearrangement uses TRBV6-5 and TRBJ2-1; possible D gene TRBD1, 6 bases. Looked up from germline, CDR1 is MNHEY and CDR2 is SVGAGI. Deletions cut 4 bases from V and 0 bases from J, with 16 bases between. The CDR3 covers 17 residues. CDR3 nucleotide sequence: TGTGCCAGCAGTTTTACAGGGTCCGCGAGCTCCTACAATGAGCAGTTCTTC. This translates into CASSFTGSASSYNEQFF.

The CDR3 bases are TGTGCCAGCAGCCCAATCTTTAGCGGGAGGGCCGGGACAGATACGCAGTATTTT. Translation: CASSPIFSGRAGTDTQYF. The chain couples TRBV4-2 to TRBJ2-3; the match to TRBD2 covers 11 bases. This CDR3 region has 18 residues. J gave up 3 bases and V 4 bases, and 12 bases lay outside the gene matches. CDR1 is LGHNA and CDR2 is YNFKEQ in the germline V gene.

The chain joins TRBV9 to TRBJ1-1; TRBD1 might be the D (5 bases). In germline, CDR1 is SGDLS, CDR2 YYNGEE. V lost 3 bases to trimming and J lost 0 bases, with 9 bases between them. The CDR3 totals 14 residues. DNA for the CDR3: TGTGCCAGCAGCGAGGGGCCTCTGAACACTGAAGCTTTCTTT. It is translated as CASSEGPLNTEAFF.

This clonotype was found a few times. CDR3 in DNA: TGTGCCAGCAGTTTATTCCTCGGGGGCTCGGATACGCAGTATTTT. Amino acids: CASSLFLGGSDTQYF. The V call is TRBV27, the J call TRBJ2-3; D possibly matches TRBD1 or TRBD2 (6 bases each). The CDR3 runs 15 residues. Per germline, CDR1 MNHEY and CDR2 SMNVEV (reference sequence). V was cut by 1 base and J by 6 bases, with 14 bases left in between.

At least ten counts were recorded for this clonotype. The genes are TRBV7-9 and TRBJ1-1; perhaps TRBD1 as D (5 bases). The germline V gene encodes CDR1 SEHNR and CDR2 FQNEAQ (reference sequence). This CDR3 has 13 amino acids. V was shortened by 2 bases and J by 5 bases, with 9 bases between the two germline ends. The CDR3 here is CASSLPGGTEAFF. The CDR3 DNA is TGTGCCAGCAGCTTACCGGGGGGAACTGAAGCTTTCTTT.

The chain has TRBV4-1 and TRBJ2-1, with 8 positions matching TRBD2. The CDR3 sequence is 15 residues long. CDR1 is MGHRA, CDR2 YSYEKL, per germline. The V segment lost 6 bases and the J segment 6 bases; nucleotides outside the gene matches: 10. The chain's CDR3 is CASSFKAGVPNEQFF. CDR3 nucleotides: TGCGCCAGCAGTTTCAAAGCGGGAGTACCCAATGAGCAGTTCTTC.

The chain joins TRBV4-1 to TRBJ2-7, with unresolved D. Germline V gene data show CDR1 as MGHRA and CDR2 as YSYEKL. This CDR3 is built from 12 residues. Trimming removed 6 bases from V and 2 bases from J, with 8 bases in between. In nucleotides, the CDR3 is TGCGCCAGCAGGGCTGCTACCTACGAGCAGTACTTC. This gives the protein CASRAATYEQYF.